These 22 T cell receptor beta chains came from one sample sequenced in a study of blood T cell repertoires in COVID-19. The assay was immunoSEQ multiplex PCR, and TCRdb's table has in-frame clones only and misses some. The table lists over 150,000 clones, roughly 84% of them singletons. The sequenced sample consisted of peripheral blood. The receptors here all came from a woman aged 60-70 years with COVID-19, enrolled during active disease.

In its sample, this clone was seen once. The chain couples TRBV5-4 to TRBJ2-7; TRBD2 matches 8 bases. From germline, CDR1 is SGHNT and CDR2 YYREEE (reference sequence). The CDR3 totals 14 residues. The J segment lost 6 bases and the V segment lost 2 bases, leaving 7 bases of the junction unmatched. This chain's CDR3 is CASSLLGLAGEQYF. In DNA, the CDR3 is TGTGCCAGCAGCTTATTAGGGCTAGCGGGCGAGCAGTACTTC.

The V and J genes are TRBV2 and TRBJ1-2; 7 bases fit TRBD1. Germline CDR1 is SNHLY and CDR2 is FYNNEI. The CDR3 is made up of 12 amino acids. V dropped 4 bases and J dropped 6; count of bases not matched to a gene: 2. The CDR3 DNA reads as TGTGCCAGCAGTGGGGGACAGCATGGCTACACCTTC. Residues: CASSGGQHGYTF.

The rearrangement links TRBV5-4 to TRBJ1-2; TRBD1 agrees at 12 bases. Trimming cost V 2 bases and J 4 bases; bases outside gene matches: 3. The CDR3 spans 15 residues. Germline CDR1 reads SGHNT; CDR2 reads YYREEE (reference sequence). Here the CDR3 reads CASSLPGQGAYGYTF. In DNA, the CDR3 is TGTGCCAGCAGCTTACCGGGACAGGGGGCCTATGGCTACACCTTC.

This rearrangement joins TRBV5-1 to TRBJ2-5, with 7 bases aligning to TRBD1. Germline-derived CDR1 and CDR2 are SGHRS and YFSETQ. The CDR3 spans 14 residues. Trimming cost V 3 bases and J 5 bases; bases outside gene matches: 7. The CDR3, as DNA: TGCGCCAGCAGCTCGGGACAGTTTAAGGAGACCCAGTACTTC. Encoded protein: CASSSGQFKETQYF.

The J gene is TRBJ1-2, the V gene TRBV12-3 or TRBV12-4, with D possibly matching TRBD1 (5 bases). The CDR3 is 13 amino acids. Between the trimmed V and J ends, which lost 3 bases and 7 bases, there was a span of 12 bases. The CDR3 coding sequence is TGTGCCAGCAGTTTGTCAGGGTCGAGTGGCTACACCTTC. Its translation is CASSLSGSSGYTF.

The chain links TRBV7-6 to TRBJ1-5, with D tentatively TRBD1 (5 bases). The V gene's germline CDR1 is SGHVS and CDR2 FNYEAQ. The CDR3 sequence is 14 residues long. V was cut by 8 bases and J by 6 bases, with 17 bases left in between. The CDR3 region is CASSSGAWAQPQHF. In nucleotides, the CDR3 is TGTGCCAGCTCGAGCGGGGCATGGGCTCAGCCCCAGCATTTT.

The table lists this clone with a few counts. V usage is TRBV4-2 and J usage is TRBJ1-6; D not certain. Germline assignment: CDR1 LGHNA and CDR2 YNFKEQ. The CDR3 loop spans 15 amino acids. The germline V and J ends were trimmed by 0 bases and 5 bases, with 8 bases remaining between them. The CDR3: CASSQELPDNSPLHF. In nucleotides, the CDR3 is TGTGCCAGCAGCCAAGAGTTGCCAGATAATTCACCCCTCCACTTT.

The chain links TRBV18 to TRBJ2-5, with 9 bases that match TRBD1. Looked up from germline, CDR1 is KGHSH and CDR2 is LQKENI. The CDR3 spans 15 residues. J gave up 4 bases and V 6 bases, and 9 bases lay outside the gene matches. The CDR3 here is CASSRRDREAETQYF. The CDR3 DNA reads as TGTGCCAGCTCGCGCCGGGACAGGGAGGCAGAGACCCAGTACTTC. The variable domain in full, completed from reference TRBV18 and TRBJ2-5, reads NAGVMQNPRHLVRRRGQEARLRCSPMKGHSHVYWYRQLPEEGLKFMVYLQKENIIDESGMPKERFSAEFPKEGPSILRIQQVVRGDSAAYFCASSRRDREAETQYFGPGTRLLVL.

The J gene is TRBJ1-1, the V gene TRBV7-6; no definite D call. The CDR3 length is 15 residues. V lost 2 bases and J lost 5, with 15 bases in between. Germline CDR1 is SGHVS and CDR2 is FNYEAQ. The CDR3 reads CASSLSGGFGTEAFF. The CDR3 DNA sequence: TGTGCCAGCAGCTTATCGGGAGGCTTTGGGACTGAAGCTTTCTTT.

The gene calls are TRBV7-3 and TRBJ2-1; TRBD2 aligns across 10 bases. J lost 15 bases, V lost 5 bases, and 7 bases had no gene match. The CDR3 totals 12 residues. Germline V gene data show CDR1 as SGHTA and CDR2 as FQGTGA. As DNA, the CDR3 is TGTGCCAGCAGCCATCTAGCGGGAGATCGGTTCTTC. Encoded protein: CASSHLAGDRFF.

The chain recombines TRBV7-9 with TRBJ1-5, with D unresolved. Germline values: CDR1 SEHNR, CDR2 FQNEAQ (reference sequence). The V end was cut by 5 bases, the J end by 3 bases, with 8 bases between. The CDR3 sequence is 13 residues long. The chain's CDR3 is CASSPGANQPQHF. The CDR3 DNA sequence: TGTGCCAGCAGCCCTGGAGCCAATCAGCCCCAGCATTTT.

This chain connects TRBV6-5 to TRBJ1-2; 7 bases are shared with TRBD1. Per the germline V gene, CDR1 is MNHEY and CDR2 is SVGAGI. The CDR3 totals 12 residues. After removal of 6 bases from V and 6 bases from J, the junction contained 4 bases not matched to a gene. Here the CDR3 reads CASRRTGHGYTF. The CDR3 nucleotides are TGTGCCAGCAGAAGGACAGGACATGGCTACACCTTC.

The gene calls are TRBV20-1 and TRBJ2-5; tentatively, D is TRBD2 (6 bases). The ends were cut back, 3 bases at V and 4 bases at J, with 12 bases in the middle. Looked up from germline, CDR1 is DFQATT and CDR2 is SNEGSKA (reference sequence). The CDR3 totals 13 residues. The CDR3 DNA sequence: TGCAGTGCTAGTGAACGGAGGGGAGAGACCCAGTACTTC. Translated: CSASERRGETQYF.

In regard to this clone: Other nucleotide sequences in the sample specify the same CDR3. The V and J genes are TRBV9 and TRBJ2-2, with 7 positions matching TRBD1. This CDR3 has 14 amino acids. The germline V gene has CDR1 SGDLS and CDR2 YYNGEE. Trimming removed 0 bases from V and 6 bases from J; junction bases left unmatched: 2. CDR3 nucleotide sequence: TGTGCCAGCAGCGTAGTCCAGGGGGCCGGGGAGCTGTTTTTT. Its translation: CASSVVQGAGELFF. Drawing the rest from reference TRBV9 and TRBJ2-2, the complete variable domain is DSGVTQTPKHLITATGQRVTLRCSPRSGDLSVYWYQQSLDQGLQFLIQYYNGEERAKGNILERFSAQQFPDLHSELNLSSLELGDSALYFCASSVVQGAGELFFGEGSRLTVL.

This clone was seen once. J is TRBJ2-5 and V is TRBV19; 11 bases map to TRBD1. Germline V gives CDR1 LNHDA, CDR2 SQIVND (reference sequence). CDR3 length: 21 amino acids. The trim removed 3 bases at V and 1 base at J, leaving 19 bases unmatched. The CDR3 nucleotides read TGTGCCAGTAGTATCCACCACCAATCAACCGGACAGGGGGCCGTCCAAGAGACCCAGTACTTC. It specifies CASSIHHQSTGQGAVQETQYF. Variable domain in full (rest from reference TRBV19 and TRBJ2-5): DGGITQSPKYLFRKEGQNVTLSCEQNLNHDAMYWYRQDPGQGLRLIYYSQIVNDFQKGDIAEGYSVSREKKESFPLTVTSAQKNPTAFYLCASSIHHQSTGQGAVQETQYFGPGTRLLVL.

Of note for this clone: The same CDR3 can be traced to other DNA sequences in this sample. The chain uses TRBV3-1 (or the pseudogene TRBV3-2) and TRBJ1-1, with D unclear. CDR1 and CDR2 (germline): LGHDT, YNNKEL (reference sequence). Trimming removed 5 bases from V and 0 bases from J, with 10 bases in between. The CDR3 covers 14 residues. CDR3 region: CASSYRGLNTEAFF. The CDR3 nucleotides read TGTGCCAGCAGCTACCGGGGATTGAACACTGAAGCTTTCTTT.

The chain joins TRBV4-2 to TRBJ1-2; D gene unclear. CDR3 length equals 17 residues. V lost 2 bases and J 1 base, leaving 17 bases between the germline ends. Germline assignment: CDR1 LGHNA and CDR2 YNFKEQ. CDR3 bases: TGTGCCAGCAGCCAATCTCCCCCAACGTCAGTTAACTATGGCTACACCTTC. Its protein product is CASSQSPPTSVNYGYTF.

The chain has TRBV6-6 and TRBJ1-5; D ambiguous. The germline gives CDR1 MNHNY, CDR2 SVGAGI (reference sequence). Trimming took 5 bases from V and 6 from J, leaving 17 bases between them. This CDR3 contains 15 residues. In DNA, the CDR3 is TGTGCCAGCAGTACCCCCTCGATAAGGAGTCAGCCCCAGCATTTT. Translating gives CASSTPSIRSQPQHF.

The chain combines TRBV11-2 with TRBJ1-5; no definite D call. The ends were cut back, 2 bases at V and 3 bases at J, with 11 bases in the middle. CDR1 and CDR2 (germline): SGHAT, FQNNGV. The CDR3 totals 15 residues. CDR3 in DNA: TGTGCCAGCAGCTTATTTGGCGGAAACAATCAGCCCCAGCATTTT. Translation gives CASSLFGGNNQPQHF.

V gene TRBV10-1 combines with J gene TRBJ2-3; TRBD2 agrees at 13 bases. Trimming took 6 bases from V and 2 from J; bases not matched to a gene: 8. The CDR3 extends over 17 amino acids. Germline CDR1 and CDR2: WNHNN and SYGVQD (reference sequence). As DNA, the CDR3 is TGCGCCAGCAGCGAACCTGGGACTAGCGGGAACACAGATACGCAGTATTTT. Amino acid sequence: CASSEPGTSGNTDTQYF.

This chain uses TRBV3-1 (or the pseudogene TRBV3-2) with TRBJ2-1; 9 nucleotides align to TRBD2. Germline-derived CDR1 and CDR2 are LGHDT and YNNKEL (reference sequence). V gave up 1 base and J gave up 0 bases; unmatched junction bases: 1. The CDR3 totals 16 residues. The DNA of the CDR3 is TGTGCCAGCAGCCAAGGAGCGGGAGGCTCCTACAATGAGCAGTTCTTC. Translating it yields CASSQGAGGSYNEQFF.

The genes are TRBV7-8 and TRBJ1-2; possible D gene TRBD1, 5 bases. Germline loops: CDR1 SGHVS, CDR2 FQNEAQ. Trimming took off 4 bases at V and 12 bases at J, with 15 bases between the two ends. The CDR3 has 12 amino acids. DNA of the CDR3: TGTGCCAGCAGCTCCGACAGTAGTGCTAACACCTTC. It codes for CASSSDSSANTF.